The 27 T cell receptor beta chains presented below share a single source sample, sequenced in a study of T-cell reconstitution after alpha-beta-depleted transplantation in children. Preparing the TCRbeta library involved the use of unique molecular identifiers. TCRdb redid the calling of the PCR reads with MiXCR, one entry per CDR3 protein. The sample records approximately 500,000 distinct CDR3 sequences, 20% to 30% being singletons. The sample consisted of PBMCs, taken before TCRalphabeta/CD19-depleted stem cell transplant. Source of these receptors: a boy under two years old with Wiskott-Aldrich syndrome, due to receive a stem cell transplant.

The V call is TRBV20-1, the J call TRBJ1-5, with 7 nucleotides matching TRBD1. CDR1 is DFQATT, CDR2 SNEGSKA, per germline (reference sequence). This CDR3 is 17 amino acids long. V was pared by 0 bases and J by 0 bases, with 8 bases of the junction left unmatched. The CDR3 loop reads CSARDRRTGYSNQPQHF. The CDR3 DNA reads as TGCAGTGCTAGAGATCGGAGGACAGGATATAGCAATCAGCCCCAGCATTTT.

The CDR3: CASSATGTQYF. CDR3 in DNA: TGTGCCAGCAGTGCCACAGGGACCCAGTACTTC. This rearrangement joins TRBV2 to TRBJ2-5; TRBD1 might be the D (5 bases). The V end was cut by 4 bases, the J end by 7 bases, with 7 bases between. The germline V gene has CDR1 SNHLY and CDR2 FYNNEI. CDR3 length: 11 residues.

The V call is TRBV14, the J call TRBJ2-2; D perhaps matches TRBD1 (6 bases). The CDR3 has 18 residues. V was shortened by 0 bases and J by 6 bases, with 20 bases between the two germline ends. The germline V gene encodes CDR1 SGHDN and CDR2 FVKESK. The CDR3 nucleotides are TGTGCCAGCAGCCAAGATGGTGGGACCGGGACAAAGGCCGGGGAGCTGTTTTTT. Its protein product is CASSQDGGTGTKAGELFF. Filled out from reference TRBV14 and TRBJ2-2, the complete variable domain reads EAGVTQFPSHSVIEKGQTVTLRCDPISGHDNLYWYRRVMGKEIKFLLHFVKESKQDESGMPNNRFLAERTGGTYSTLKVQPAELEDSGVYFCASSQDGGTGTKAGELFFGEGSRLTVL.

In this sample, this clonotype turned up a few times. The chain recombines TRBV27 with TRBJ2-1, with 8 bases that match TRBD1. This CDR3 spans 14 amino acids. Trimming cost V 5 bases and J 7 bases; bases outside gene matches: 7. Germline values: CDR1 MNHEY, CDR2 SMNVEV (reference sequence). The CDR3 is CASSTSTGVNEQFF. The CDR3 DNA is TGTGCCAGCAGTACCTCGACAGGGGTAAATGAGCAGTTCTTC.

This rearrangement joins TRBV28 to TRBJ2-1; 7 bases line up with TRBD2. V lost 5 bases, J lost 2 bases, and 6 bases stayed unmatched. The CDR3 has 15 amino acids. Germline V gene lookup returns CDR1 MDHEN and CDR2 SYDVKM. In nucleotides, the CDR3 is TGTGCCAGCAGTGGGAGCGGGAAGGCCTACAATGAGCAGTTCTTC. This codes for CASSGSGKAYNEQFF.

Only a few counts were recorded for this clonotype. The CDR3 loop is CATRTRGSETQYF. The CDR3 nucleotides are TGTGCCACCAGAACCAGGGGCTCAGAGACCCAGTACTTC. This rearrangement joins TRBV15 to TRBJ2-5; the D gene is possibly TRBD1 (6 bases). The CDR3 contains 13 residues. Germline-derived CDR1 and CDR2 are LNHNV and YYDKDF (reference sequence). The V gene lost 6 bases and the J gene lost 4 bases, with 12 bases spanning the gap.

This rearrangement joins TRBV5-1 to TRBJ1-4; D remains ambiguous. Looked up from germline, CDR1 is SGHRS and CDR2 is YFSETQ. The CDR3 runs 14 residues. Trimming took 0 bases from V and 5 from J, leaving 8 bases between them. The CDR3: CASSLEWLNEKLFF. The CDR3 coding sequence is TGCGCCAGCAGCTTGGAGTGGTTAAATGAAAAACTGTTTTTT.

This clonotype turned up a few times. V usage is TRBV11-3 and J usage is TRBJ2-1, with D hard to call. Trimming removed 5 bases at V and 8 bases at J, with 13 bases between. Germline loops: CDR1 SGHNT, CDR2 YENEEA. The CDR3 extends over 13 amino acids. CDR3 DNA sequence: TGTGCCAGCAGCACCCTTTTAACGGATGAGCAGTTCTTC. As protein: CASSTLLTDEQFF.

This rearrangement joins TRBV27 to TRBJ2-2, with D unresolved. Germline CDR1 and CDR2: MNHEY and SMNVEV (reference sequence). This CDR3 spans 10 amino acids. V was trimmed by 11 bases and J by 4 bases, leaving 5 bases between them. The DNA of the CDR3 is TGTGCCTTCATCACCGGGGAGCTGTTTTTT. It specifies CAFITGELFF.

This clonotype was counted ten times or more. The chain has TRBV5-1 and TRBJ2-3; the D is unclear. The CDR3 extends over 14 amino acids. Germline values: CDR1 SGHRS, CDR2 YFSETQ. Deletions cut 4 bases from V and 2 bases from J, with 11 bases between. CDR3 region: CASSRLQDTDTQYF. CDR3 coding DNA: TGCGCCAGCAGCAGATTGCAGGACACAGATACGCAGTATTTT.

The chain carries TRBV10-3 and TRBJ1-5; D is uncertain. V lost 0 bases and J 7 bases, leaving 10 bases between the germline ends. The germline gives CDR1 ENHRY, CDR2 SYGVKD. The CDR3 runs 14 residues. CDR3 sequence (DNA): TGTGCCATCAGTGAGTCCTACGAAGCGCAGCCCCAGCATTTT. Amino acid sequence: CAISESYEAQPQHF.

This clonotype appeared a few times. The chain employs TRBV7-2 and TRBJ2-1; D remains unclear. The length of the CDR3 is 18 residues. Per germline, CDR1 SGHTA and CDR2 FQGNSA. Trimming removed 0 bases from V and 1 base from J, with 16 bases in between. CDR3 in amino acids: CASSLALRGRRSYNEQFF. CDR3 sequence (DNA): TGTGCCAGCAGCTTAGCGTTGCGAGGCCGAAGGTCCTACAATGAGCAGTTCTTC.

This sequence joins TRBV28 and TRBJ2-1; 9 bases map to TRBD2. Germline V CDR1 and CDR2: MDHEN, SYDVKM. There are 15 residues in the CDR3. Germline trimming cut 4 bases from V and 7 bases from J; bases unmatched to any gene: 8. The CDR3 spells CASSSSGDLKNEQFF. The CDR3 coding sequence is TGTGCCAGCAGTTCTAGCGGGGATCTTAAGAATGAGCAGTTCTTC.

The V call is TRBV5-1, the J call TRBJ2-3, with 8 bases lining up with TRBD1. Looked up from germline, CDR1 is SGHRS and CDR2 is YFSETQ. Trimming took 4 bases from V and 2 from J; bases not matched to a gene: 6. The CDR3 spans 15 residues. Here the CDR3 reads CASSGWTGYTDTQYF. In DNA form, the CDR3 reads TGCGCCAGCAGCGGTTGGACAGGGTACACAGATACGCAGTATTTT.

V gene TRBV20-1 combines with J gene TRBJ2-7; no clear D. The CDR3 runs 14 residues. V gave up 0 bases and J gave up 1 base, with 10 bases separating them. The V gene's germline CDR1 is DFQATT and CDR2 SNEGSKA (reference sequence). The CDR3 coding sequence is TGCAGTGCTAGAGATTACCGCAATTCCTACGAGCAGTACTTC. Its translation is CSARDYRNSYEQYF.

A few counts support this clonotype. The gene calls are TRBV12-3 or TRBV12-4 and TRBJ1-4; 7 bases are a match to TRBD1. The V segment lost 4 bases and the J segment 1 base; nucleotides outside the gene matches: 6. The CDR3 length is 16 residues. As DNA, the CDR3 is TGTGCCAGCAGTTGGACAGGTTCGGGAACTAATGAAAAACTGTTTTTT. Its protein is CASSWTGSGTNEKLFF.

This clonotype was seen a few times. V gene TRBV24-1 combines with J gene TRBJ2-5; 8 bases are shared with TRBD1. The ends lost 4 bases at V and 4 bases at J; junction bases unmatched: 7. Germline assignment: CDR1 KGHDR and CDR2 SFDVKD. This CDR3 is built from 15 residues. CDR3 nucleotide sequence: TGTGCCACCAGTGACGGGACAGGTTGGGGAGAGACCCAGTACTTC. This translates into CATSDGTGWGETQYF.

V is TRBV20-1 and J is TRBJ2-3; 7 bases are shared with TRBD2. The J segment lost 4 bases and the V segment lost 6 bases, leaving 25 bases of the junction unmatched. The CDR3 totals 19 residues. CDR1 is DFQATT and CDR2 is SNEGSKA in the germline V gene (reference sequence). The CDR3 DNA is TGCAGTGCGCCTAGTCGGTGGCTAGCGGCCGTTCGGGGCGCAGATACGCAGTATTTT. Its protein product is CSAPSRWLAAVRGADTQYF.

This rearrangement joins TRBV10-3 to TRBJ2-5, with 9 bases that match TRBD1. Trimming cost V 6 bases and J 2 bases; bases outside gene matches: 7. CDR3 length equals 15 residues. Germline loops: CDR1 ENHRY, CDR2 SYGVKD. CDR3: CAIRGDREAQETQYF. CDR3 nucleotide sequence: TGTGCCATCAGGGGGGACAGGGAGGCGCAAGAGACCCAGTACTTC.

This clonotype occurred a few times. V usage is TRBV7-2 and J usage is TRBJ1-4; D gene ambiguous. CDR3 size: 16 residues. CDR1 is SGHTA and CDR2 is FQGNSA in the germline V gene. Trimming removed 5 bases at V and 8 bases at J, with 21 bases between. The DNA for the CDR3 is TGTGCCAGCAGCCCCTCTCTAGGGAGGCGCCCAGAAAAACTGTTTTTT. It encodes CASSPSLGRRPEKLFF.

This clonotype was counted a few times. The DNA for the CDR3 is TGTGCCAGCAGTTTCAATCCGGGACTAGCGGGAGAAGATGAGCAGTTCTTC. Encoded protein: CASSFNPGLAGEDEQFF. The rearrangement uses TRBV12-3 or TRBV12-4 and TRBJ2-1, with TRBD2 identical over 14 bases. Trimming took 3 bases from V and 8 from J; bases not matched to a gene: 9. The CDR3 runs 17 residues.

This clonotype appeared many times. The chain combines TRBV29-1 with TRBJ1-1; D is undetermined. CDR3 length: 12 amino acids. Trimming pared 5 bases from V and 2 bases from J, leaving 9 bases between. Looked up from germline, CDR1 is SQVTM and CDR2 is ANQGSEA. CDR3 residues: CSVPDKNTEAFF. The CDR3 coding sequence is TGCAGCGTTCCTGACAAAAACACTGAAGCTTTCTTT.

The V call is TRBV7-7, the J call TRBJ2-5; D is unresolved. V gave up 0 bases and J gave up 5 bases, with 4 bases separating them. The CDR3 sequence is 12 residues long. Germline CDR1 and CDR2: SSHAT and FNYEAQ (reference sequence). The chain's CDR3 is CASSLAVETQYF. CDR3 DNA sequence: TGTGCCAGCAGCTTAGCTGTGGAGACCCAGTACTTC.

This clonotype was seen a handful of times. This chain links TRBV20-1 with TRBJ2-5; the match to TRBD2 covers 10 bases. The V segment lost 4 bases and the J segment 5 bases; nucleotides outside the gene matches: 4. The CDR3 has 13 residues. In germline, CDR1 is DFQATT, CDR2 SNEGSKA (reference sequence). The CDR3 DNA reads as TGCAGTGCTACGGTACTAGCGGGGGAGACCCAGTACTTC. It is translated as CSATVLAGETQYF.

The chain couples TRBV11-2 to TRBJ2-7; D uncertain. Germline CDR1 reads SGHAT; CDR2 reads FQNNGV. The CDR3 has 13 amino acids. The V gene lost 0 bases and the J gene lost 6 bases, with 9 bases spanning the gap. The CDR3 DNA reads as TGTGCCAGCAGCTTAGATCCAGGCCTCGAGCAGTACTTC. This gives the protein CASSLDPGLEQYF.

This clonotype has a handful of counts. J is TRBJ2-2 and V is TRBV20-1, with D maybe TRBD1 (6 bases). The germline V gene encodes CDR1 DFQATT and CDR2 SNEGSKA (reference sequence). The CDR3 runs 14 residues. Trimming shortened V by 5 bases and J by 1 base, and 11 bases separated the two germline ends. The CDR3 reads CSAAGTRNTGELFF. The CDR3 DNA is TGCAGTGCTGCCGGGACAAGGAACACCGGGGAGCTGTTTTTT.

This clonotype was seen just once. The J gene is TRBJ2-2, the V gene TRBV12-3 or TRBV12-4, with 14 nucleotides matching TRBD2. The ends lost 6 bases at V and 4 bases at J; junction bases unmatched: 16. The CDR3 is made up of 20 amino acids. The CDR3 nucleotides are TGTGCCAGCAGCCCTGGGACTAGCGGGAGTTCACGTCGGGGCACCGGGGAGCTGTTTTTT. Its translation is CASSPGTSGSSRRGTGELFF.